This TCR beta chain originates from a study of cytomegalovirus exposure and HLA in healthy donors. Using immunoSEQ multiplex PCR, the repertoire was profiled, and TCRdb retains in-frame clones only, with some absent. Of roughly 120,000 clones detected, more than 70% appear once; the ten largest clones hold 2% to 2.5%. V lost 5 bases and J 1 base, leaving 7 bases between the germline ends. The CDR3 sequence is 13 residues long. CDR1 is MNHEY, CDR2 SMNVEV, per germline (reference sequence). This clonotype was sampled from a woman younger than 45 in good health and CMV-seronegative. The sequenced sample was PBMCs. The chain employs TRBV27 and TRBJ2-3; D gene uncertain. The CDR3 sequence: CASSPLRTDTQYF. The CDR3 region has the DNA TGTGCCAGCAGTCCCCTCCGCACAGATACGCAGTATTTT.